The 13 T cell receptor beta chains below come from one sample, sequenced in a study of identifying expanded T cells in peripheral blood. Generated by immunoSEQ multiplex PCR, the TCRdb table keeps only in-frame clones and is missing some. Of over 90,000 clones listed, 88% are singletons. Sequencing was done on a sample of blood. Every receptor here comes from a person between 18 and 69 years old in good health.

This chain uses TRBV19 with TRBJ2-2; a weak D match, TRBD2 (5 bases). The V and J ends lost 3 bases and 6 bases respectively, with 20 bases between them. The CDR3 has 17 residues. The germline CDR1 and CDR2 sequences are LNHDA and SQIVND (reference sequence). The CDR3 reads CASSIGLDSSRAGELFF. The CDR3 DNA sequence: TGTGCCAGTAGTATTGGGTTAGACTCCTCGAGGGCCGGGGAGCTGTTTTTT.

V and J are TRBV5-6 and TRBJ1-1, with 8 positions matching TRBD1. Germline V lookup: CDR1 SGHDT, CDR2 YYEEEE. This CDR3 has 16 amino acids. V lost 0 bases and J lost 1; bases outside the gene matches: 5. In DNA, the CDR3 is TGTGCCAGCAGCTTGGCCCTGGGGACAGGGAACACTGAAGCTTTCTTT. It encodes CASSLALGTGNTEAFF.

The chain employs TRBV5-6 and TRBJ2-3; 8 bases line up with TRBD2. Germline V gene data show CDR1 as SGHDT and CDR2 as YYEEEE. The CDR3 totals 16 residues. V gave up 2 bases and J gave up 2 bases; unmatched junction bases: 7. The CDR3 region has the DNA TGTGCCAGCAGCTTCCCCTCACTAGCGGTCACAGATACGCAGTATTTT. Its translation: CASSFPSLAVTDTQYF. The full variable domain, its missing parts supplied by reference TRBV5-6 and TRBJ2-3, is DAGVTQSPTHLIKTRGQQVTLRCSPKSGHDTVSWYQQALGQGPQFIFQYYEEEERQRGNFPDRFSGHQFPNYSSELNVNALLLGDSALYLCASSFPSLAVTDTQYFGPGTRLTVL.

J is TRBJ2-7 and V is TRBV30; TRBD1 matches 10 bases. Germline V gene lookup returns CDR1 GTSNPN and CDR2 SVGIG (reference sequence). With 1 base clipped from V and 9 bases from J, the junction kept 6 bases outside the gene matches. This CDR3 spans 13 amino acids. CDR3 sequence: CAWSAGDRGRQYF. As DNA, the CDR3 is TGTGCCTGGAGTGCTGGGGACAGGGGACGGCAGTACTTC.

CDR3 region: CASSFMQGTEAFF. CDR3 DNA: TGCGCCAGCAGCTTCATGCAGGGCACTGAAGCTTTCTTT. The V call is TRBV5-1, the J call TRBJ1-1, with D maybe TRBD1 (5 bases). The germline CDR1 and CDR2 sequences are SGHRS and YFSETQ. The CDR3 has 13 residues. The ends were cut back, 2 bases at V and 4 bases at J, with 9 bases in the middle.

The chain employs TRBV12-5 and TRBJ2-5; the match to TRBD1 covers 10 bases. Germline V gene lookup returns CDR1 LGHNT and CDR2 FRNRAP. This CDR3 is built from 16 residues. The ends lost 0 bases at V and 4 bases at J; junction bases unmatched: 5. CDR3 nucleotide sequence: TGTGCTAGTGGTTTGGTCGACAGGGGGCGCGGAGAGACCCAGTACTTC. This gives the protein CASGLVDRGRGETQYF.

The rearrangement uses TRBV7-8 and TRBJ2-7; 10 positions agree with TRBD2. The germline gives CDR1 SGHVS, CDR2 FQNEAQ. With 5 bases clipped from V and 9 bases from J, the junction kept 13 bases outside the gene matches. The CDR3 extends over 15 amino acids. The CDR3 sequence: CASSLWRLAGDGQYF. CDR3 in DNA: TGTGCCAGCAGCCTCTGGCGGCTAGCGGGAGATGGGCAGTACTTC.

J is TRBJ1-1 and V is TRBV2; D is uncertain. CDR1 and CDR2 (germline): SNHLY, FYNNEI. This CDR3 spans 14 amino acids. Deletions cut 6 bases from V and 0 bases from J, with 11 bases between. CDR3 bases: TGTGCCAGCAGGAGACTAGGACTGAACACTGAAGCTTTCTTT. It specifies CASRRLGLNTEAFF.

Here the CDR3 DNA reads TGTGCCAGTAGTGCTAGACAGGGGAGCTCCTATAATTCACCCCTCCACTTT. It yields the protein CASSARQGSSYNSPLHF. The chain uses TRBV19 and TRBJ1-6; 8 bases are a match to TRBD1. CDR3 length: 17 residues. Germline V gives CDR1 LNHDA, CDR2 SQIVND (reference sequence). After removal of 5 bases from V and 0 bases from J, the junction contained 6 bases not matched to a gene.

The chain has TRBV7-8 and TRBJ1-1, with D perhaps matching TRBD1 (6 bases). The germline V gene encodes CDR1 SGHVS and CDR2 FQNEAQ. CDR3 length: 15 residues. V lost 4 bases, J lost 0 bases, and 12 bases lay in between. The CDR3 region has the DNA TGTGCCAGCAGCTCCCGACAGGAGTTGAACACTGAAGCTTTCTTT. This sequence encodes CASSSRQELNTEAFF.

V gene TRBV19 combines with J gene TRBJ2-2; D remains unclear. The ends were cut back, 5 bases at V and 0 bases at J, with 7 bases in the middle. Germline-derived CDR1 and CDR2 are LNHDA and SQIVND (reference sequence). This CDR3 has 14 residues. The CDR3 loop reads CASSPASNTGELFF. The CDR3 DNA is TGTGCCAGTAGTCCAGCCTCGAACACCGGGGAGCTGTTTTTT.

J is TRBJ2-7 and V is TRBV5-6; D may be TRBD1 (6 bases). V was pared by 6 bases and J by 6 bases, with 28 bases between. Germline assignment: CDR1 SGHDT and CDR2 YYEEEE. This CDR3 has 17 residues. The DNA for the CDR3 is TGTGCCAGCACCACCCTGGGAGAGGGCAGGGGTAGAGTCGAGCAGTACTTC. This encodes CASTTLGEGRGRVEQYF.

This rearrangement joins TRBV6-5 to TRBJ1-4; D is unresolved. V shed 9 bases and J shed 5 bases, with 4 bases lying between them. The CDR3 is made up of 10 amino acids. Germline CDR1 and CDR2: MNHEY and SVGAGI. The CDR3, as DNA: TGTGCCAGTAGAAATGAAAAACTGTTTTTT. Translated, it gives CASRNEKLFF.